This T cell receptor beta chain was recorded in a study of human T cells and chemical hapten exposure. TCRdb redid the calling of the RACE reads with MiXCR, one entry per CDR3 protein. This sample has 44,000 or so distinct CDR3 sequences; about 4% occur once, and the top ten carry around 6%. The CDR3 is 15 residues long. V lost 4 bases and J lost 2, with 12 bases in between. Germline V gives CDR1 SEHNR, CDR2 FQNEAQ (reference sequence). This clonotype was recorded at least ten times. The antigen is unknown. General study findings and limits: Unchanged with DPC sensitization were TCRs above 1 in 1000 frequency.

Sample time point: healthy volunteer bleed at 6 weeks. Someone pulled total RNA out of unfractionated whole blood. The TCR originated in a human donor in good health. Some clones in this sample may be carry-over from other donors' samples. J is TRBJ2-1 and V is TRBV7-9; possibly TRBD2 for D (6 bases). Sequencing used whole blood. The CDR3 coding sequence is TGTGCCAGCAGCTCATGGGGAGGTCCCTACAATGAGCAGTTCTTC. Its protein product is CASSSWGGPYNEQFF.